A single T cell receptor (beta chain) is shown here with its context. Its specificity is unknown. This PCR relied on a set of 60 Vbeta primers and 13 Jbeta primers. The table came from immunoSEQ multiplex PCR; TCRdb's copy has only in-frame clones and leaves some out. Here the sample spans fewer than 110,000 clones, about 72% being singletons. The sample originates from a study of cytomegalovirus exposure and HLA in healthy donors. Study-level points and caveats: The authors later found HLA-associated TCR beta chains more clonally expanded than equally common others. Donors were assumed by presence/absence analyses to have roughly uniform sequencing depth. A missense variant in DCLRE1C was later tied to TCR beta V- and J-gene trimming. Certain sequence variants were highly shared and formed a cluster, and this cluster was likely a sequencing artifact.

The CDR3 contains 17 residues. Deletions cut 5 bases from V and 7 bases from J, with 24 bases between. In germline, CDR1 is SGHAT, CDR2 FQDESV (reference sequence). The rearrangement links TRBV11-1 to TRBJ2-1, with TRBD2 as a possible D gene (6 bases). The receptor was derived from a man aged 18 to 30 in good health and CMV-seronegative. Sample: PBMCs. The CDR3 is CASSPVQGRIGRNEQFF. CDR3 DNA sequence: TGTGCCAGCAGCCCAGTTCAAGGGAGGATTGGTAGGAATGAGCAGTTCTTC.